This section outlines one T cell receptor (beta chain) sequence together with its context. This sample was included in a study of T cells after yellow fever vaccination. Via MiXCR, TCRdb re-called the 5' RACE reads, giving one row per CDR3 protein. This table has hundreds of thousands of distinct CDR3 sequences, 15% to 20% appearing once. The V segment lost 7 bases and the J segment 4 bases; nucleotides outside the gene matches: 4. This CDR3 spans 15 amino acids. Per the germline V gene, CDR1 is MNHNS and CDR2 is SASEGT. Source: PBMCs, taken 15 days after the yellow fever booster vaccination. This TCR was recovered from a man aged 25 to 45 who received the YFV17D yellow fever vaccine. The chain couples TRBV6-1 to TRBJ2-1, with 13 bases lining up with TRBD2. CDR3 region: CASTPGLAGYNEQFF. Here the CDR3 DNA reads TGTGCCAGCACCCCGGGACTAGCGGGGTACAATGAGCAGTTCTTC.